This paragraph reports one TCR beta chain. Its ends do not fully match the called genes, so a read error is possible. These data originate in a study of molecular identifiers for immune sequencing clone quantification. One entry per CDR3 protein results from TCRdb running MiXCR on the PCR reads. This table holds about 330,000 distinct CDR3 sequences, roughly 24% found once. This CDR3 is 14 amino acids long. Germline-derived CDR1 and CDR2 are LGHNA and YSLEER. Sequencing was carried out using naive CD8+ T cells from blood, with Jurkat cell RNA spiked in. Noted subset: FACS-sorted CD8+CD4-CCR7+CD45RA+ naive T cells. V gene TRBV4-3 combines with J gene TRBJ2-2; no firm D call. The receptor comes from a human donor in good health. Some libraries in this study had Jurkat cell RNA spiked in. As DNA, the CDR3 is TGCGCCAGCAGCCCGTCCGAGTACACCGTGGAGCTGTTTTTT. It specifies CASSPSEYTVELFF.